A selection of T cell receptor beta chains follows, all from one sample in a study of T-cell reconstitution after alpha-beta-depleted transplantation in children. A single record per CDR3 protein comes from TCRdb applying MiXCR to the PCR reads. The sample yields tens of thousands of distinct CDR3 sequences, 5.5% to 7% seen once. Specimen: peripheral blood, collected 60 days after TCRalphabeta/CD19-depleted stem cell transplant. These receptors were collected from a child younger than two who had a stem cell transplant for acute myeloid leukemia, so the T cells may come from the graft donor. CDR3s include the opening cysteine and the closing phenylalanine or tryptophan. D genes are given only for firm matches. Clone size is given for some rows only: seen once, a few or many times, or a class if the clone is expanded.

clone_size: many
d_call: TRBD1
v_call: TRBV28
j_call: TRBJ1-4
cdr3_nt: TGTGCCAGCAGTTTAATACAGGGGGGTGAAAAACTGTTTTTT
cdr3_aa: CASSLIQGGEKLFF

clone_size: .
d_call: .
v_call: TRBV6-5
j_call: TRBJ1-2
cdr3_nt: TGTGCCAGCAGTTCAACTTCGGTTGGGCAGGGCGGCTATGGCTACACCTTC
cdr3_aa: CASSSTSVGQGGYGYTF

clone_size: many
d_call: TRBD2
v_call: TRBV5-6
j_call: TRBJ2-5
cdr3_nt: TGTGCCAGCAGCTTGGATGCGGGGGGGCCGAGAGAGACCCAGTACTTC
cdr3_aa: CASSLDAGGPRETQYF

clone_size: many
d_call: .
v_call: TRBV3-1
j_call: TRBJ1-2
cdr3_nt: TGTGCCAGCAGCCAAGATCGGCGAGGAACGGCCGCCCTTGTCTATGGCTACACCTTC
cdr3_aa: CASSQDRRGTAALVYGYTF

clone_size: many
d_call: .
v_call: TRBV9
j_call: TRBJ2-2
cdr3_nt: TGTGCCAGCAGCGTAGGGGGAACCGCGAACACCGGGGAGCTGTTTTTT
cdr3_aa: CASSVGGTANTGELFF

clone_size: many
d_call: TRBD1
v_call: TRBV9
j_call: TRBJ1-1
cdr3_nt: TGTGCCAGCAGCGACCCACAGGGGGCTAACACTGAAGCTTTCTTT
cdr3_aa: CASSDPQGANTEAFF

clone_size: many
d_call: .
v_call: TRBV9
j_call: TRBJ2-3
cdr3_nt: TGTGCCAGCAGCGTAGTTAGAGCAGATACGCAGTATTTT
cdr3_aa: CASSVVRADTQYF

clone_size: few
d_call: TRBD1
v_call: TRBV6-1
j_call: TRBJ2-7
cdr3_nt: TGTGCCAGCAGTGTTTACAGGGGAATCTCCTACGAGCAGTACTTC
cdr3_aa: CASSVYRGISYEQYF

clone_size: many
d_call: .
v_call: TRBV24-1
j_call: TRBJ2-2
cdr3_nt: TGTGCCACCAGTGATGGTCCTGCACCCGGGGAGCTGTTTTTT
cdr3_aa: CATSDGPAPGELFF

clone_size: .
d_call: .
v_call: TRBV20-1
j_call: TRBJ2-3
cdr3_nt: TGCTTCTCGGGCCTGCAAAAGGGCCTCAGAGGCACGCAGTATTTT
cdr3_aa: CFSGLQKGLRGTQYF

clone_size: many
d_call: TRBD2
v_call: TRBV15
j_call: TRBJ2-5
cdr3_nt: TGTGCCACCAGCAGGGAGACTAGCGGGGGGGCAGAGACCCAGTACTTC
cdr3_aa: CATSRETSGGAETQYF

clone_size: many
d_call: .
v_call: TRBV28
j_call: TRBJ2-1
cdr3_nt: TGTGCCAGCATTCCTAGAGGACCACGGAATGAGCAGTTCTTC
cdr3_aa: CASIPRGPRNEQFF

clone_size: many
d_call: TRBD2
v_call: TRBV7-2
j_call: TRBJ2-7
cdr3_nt: TGTGCCAGCAGCCCTCCCTCAGGACTAGCGGGACGCGAGCAGTACTTC
cdr3_aa: CASSPPSGLAGREQYF

clone_size: many
d_call: .
v_call: TRBV20-1
j_call: TRBJ2-7
cdr3_nt: TGCAGTGCTAGAGGGCCAGTGGCCTACGAGCAGTACTTC
cdr3_aa: CSARGPVAYEQYF

clone_size: .
d_call: TRBD1
v_call: TRBV10-1
j_call: TRBJ2-1
cdr3_nt: TGCGCCAGCAGTACCACAGGGGCCCCGACCTACAATGAGCAGTTCTTC
cdr3_aa: CASSTTGAPTYNEQFF

clone_size: many
d_call: .
v_call: TRBV5-1
j_call: TRBJ2-7
cdr3_nt: TGCGCCAGCAGCTCGAAGGGCCTCAAATGGGAGCAGTACTTC
cdr3_aa: CASSSKGLKWEQYF

clone_size: many
d_call: TRBD1
v_call: TRBV29-1
j_call: TRBJ2-7
cdr3_nt: TGCAGCGTTTTTGGACAGGGCTACGAGCAGTACTTC
cdr3_aa: CSVFGQGYEQYF

clone_size: many
d_call: .
v_call: TRBV28
j_call: TRBJ1-3
cdr3_nt: TGTGCCAGCAGTCTCACACAGACAGGAGGAAACACCATATATTTT
cdr3_aa: CASSLTQTGGNTIYF

clone_size: many
d_call: .
v_call: TRBV7-9
j_call: TRBJ2-5
cdr3_nt: TGTGCCAGCAGCGAGGACAGGAGGGTAGAGACCCAGTACTTC
cdr3_aa: CASSEDRRVETQYF

clone_size: many
d_call: .
v_call: TRBV4-3
j_call: TRBJ1-1
cdr3_nt: TGCGCCAGCAGCCAGATCGACAGGCTCAACACTGAAGCTTTCTTT
cdr3_aa: CASSQIDRLNTEAFF

clone_size: many
d_call: .
v_call: TRBV12-3/TRBV12-4
j_call: TRBJ2-1
cdr3_nt: TGTGCCATTATTTCCCCCCAGGGGAACAATGAGCAGTTCTTC
cdr3_aa: CAIISPQGNNEQFF

clone_size: many
d_call: .
v_call: TRBV7-2
j_call: TRBJ1-2
cdr3_nt: TGTGCCAGCAGCTCCTGGACAGTGAACTATGGCTACACCTTC
cdr3_aa: CASSSWTVNYGYTF